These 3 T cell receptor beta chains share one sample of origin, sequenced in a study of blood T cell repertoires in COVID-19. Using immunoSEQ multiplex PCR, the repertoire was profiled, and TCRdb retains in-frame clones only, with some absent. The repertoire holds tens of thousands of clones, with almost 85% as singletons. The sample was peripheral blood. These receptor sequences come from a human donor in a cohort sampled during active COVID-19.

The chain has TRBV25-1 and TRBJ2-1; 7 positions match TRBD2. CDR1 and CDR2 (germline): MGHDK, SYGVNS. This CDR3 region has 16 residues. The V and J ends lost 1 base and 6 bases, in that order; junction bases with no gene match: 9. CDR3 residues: CASSEFGGGFSNEQFF. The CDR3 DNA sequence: TGTGCCAGCAGTGAATTCGGGGGAGGGTTTTCCAATGAGCAGTTCTTC. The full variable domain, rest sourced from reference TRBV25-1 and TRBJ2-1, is EADIYQTPRYLVIGTGKKITLECSQTMGHDKMYWYQQDPGMELHLIHYSYGVNSTEKGDLSSESTVSRIRTEHFPLTLESARPSHTSQYLCASSEFGGGFSNEQFFGPGTRLTVL.

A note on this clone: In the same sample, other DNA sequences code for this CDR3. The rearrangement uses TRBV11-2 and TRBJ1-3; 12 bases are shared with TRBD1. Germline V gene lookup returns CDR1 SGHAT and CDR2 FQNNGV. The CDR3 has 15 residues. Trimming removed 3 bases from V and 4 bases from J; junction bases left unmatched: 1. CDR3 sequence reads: CASSLGQGAGNTIYF. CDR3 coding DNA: TGTGCCAGCAGCTTGGGACAGGGGGCGGGAAACACCATATATTTT.

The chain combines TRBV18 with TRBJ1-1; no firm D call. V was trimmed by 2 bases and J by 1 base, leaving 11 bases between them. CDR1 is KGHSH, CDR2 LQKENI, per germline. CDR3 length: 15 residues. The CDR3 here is CASSPILQPNTEAFF. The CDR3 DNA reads TGTGCCAGCTCACCAATTTTACAGCCGAACACTGAAGCTTTCTTT.